One sample yielded the 30 T cell receptor beta chains listed below, sequenced in a study of radiation and T cells in renal cell carcinoma (dated by TCRdb to between 2020 and 2021). Libraries were constructed by the immunoSEQ multiplex PCR assay. Here the immuneACCESS table is served through TCRdb, limited to in-frame sequences with V and J called. Missing clones are a known gap in these copies; in checked studies unresolved V genes cover under half, and the rest lacks a known reason. The sample table shows around 140,000 clones, and around 88% are seen once. Roughly 17% of the sample rests with the top ten. Interpreted using the paper, the time point label stands for: blood 4 weeks post-SBRT, at nephrectomy. Interpreted using the paper, the treatment or condition label stands for: 15 Gy SBRT to primary tumor, nephrectomy 4 weeks later. This specimen consisted of blood, obtained from a patient whose treatment included radiotherapy and nephrectomy. The receptors were gathered from a woman aged 45-65 years with renal cell carcinoma.

The CDR3 sequence is CASSLDVGLNTGELFF. The CDR3, as DNA: TGTGCCAGCAGCTTAGACGTGGGTTTGAACACCGGGGAGCTGTTTTTT. The gene calls are TRBV7-8 and TRBJ2-2; D gene ambiguous. In germline, CDR1 is SGHVS, CDR2 FQNEAQ. The CDR3 extends over 16 amino acids. Deletions cut 1 base from V and 1 base from J, with 10 bases between.

The rearrangement links TRBV19 to TRBJ2-7; D possibly corresponds to TRBD1 (6 bases). The ends were cut back, 1 base at V and 5 bases at J, with 12 bases in the middle. CDR3 length equals 14 residues. Germline V gene lookup returns CDR1 LNHDA and CDR2 SQIVND (reference sequence). The chain's CDR3 is CASSIAQGVHEQYF. In DNA, the CDR3 is TGTGCCAGTAGTATAGCACAGGGTGTCCACGAGCAGTACTTC.

The V gene is TRBV30, the J gene TRBJ2-5, with D perhaps TRBD2 (6 bases). Trimming stripped 2 bases from V and 1 base from J, with 11 bases between. This CDR3 region has 14 residues. Per germline, CDR1 GTSNPN and CDR2 SVGIG (reference sequence). DNA for the CDR3: TGTGCCTGGAGTCTGGGGACTTTCCAAGAGACCCAGTACTTC. Amino acid sequence: CAWSLGTFQETQYF.

The chain recombines TRBV19 with TRBJ2-1, with TRBD2 matching over 8 bases. This CDR3 contains 14 residues. In germline, CDR1 is LNHDA, CDR2 SQIVND (reference sequence). V shed 3 bases and J 8 bases; nucleotides not matched to a gene: 6. The CDR3 protein is CASSIRRGGYEQFF. The CDR3 nucleotides are TGTGCCAGTAGTATTCGACGGGGGGGATATGAGCAGTTCTTC.

This sequence joins TRBV7-2 and TRBJ1-2; tentatively, D is TRBD1 (5 bases). Germline CDR1 reads SGHTA; CDR2 reads FQGNSA. Trimming took 6 bases from V and 8 from J, leaving 25 bases between them. The CDR3 has 16 amino acids. The CDR3 loop is CASSGVRDGMGEGYTF. CDR3 bases: TGTGCCAGCAGTGGTGTAAGGGACGGAATGGGAGAAGGCTACACCTTC.

The V gene is TRBV10-3, the J gene TRBJ2-1; TRBD2 agrees at 7 bases. CDR1 ENHRY and CDR2 SYGVKD come from the germline V gene. This CDR3 is built from 14 residues. Germline trimming cut 8 bases from V and 0 bases from J; bases unmatched to any gene: 4. The CDR3 is CAISGLGSYNEQFF. As DNA, the CDR3 is TGTGCCATCTCTGGACTAGGCTCCTACAATGAGCAGTTCTTC.

The V call is TRBV4-3, the J call TRBJ2-5; no definite D call. The CDR3 is 14 amino acids. V was trimmed by 0 bases and J by 5 bases, leaving 10 bases between them. Germline V CDR1 and CDR2: LGHNA, YSLEER. The CDR3 sequence is CASSQEERRETQYF. The CDR3 DNA is TGCGCCAGCAGCCAAGAGGAGCGTCGGGAGACCCAGTACTTC.

The CDR3 DNA reads as TGTGCCAGCAGCCCCAGGGAGCGGGCCTCCTACGAGCAGTACTTC. Protein sequence: CASSPRERASYEQYF. This sequence joins TRBV11-1 and TRBJ2-7, with D perhaps matching TRBD2 (6 bases). This CDR3 has 15 amino acids. CDR1 is SGHAT and CDR2 is FQDESV in the germline V gene (reference sequence). V gave up 5 bases and J gave up 0 bases, with 14 bases separating them. The whole variable domain, filled in from reference TRBV11-1 and TRBJ2-7, reads EAEVAQSPRYKITEKSQAVAFWCDPISGHATLYWYRQILGQGPELLVQFQDESVVDDSQLPKDRFSAERLKGVDSTLKIQPAELGDSAMYLCASSPRERASYEQYFGPGTRLTVT.

The chain combines TRBV7-8 with TRBJ1-5; 7 positions agree with TRBD1. CDR3 length: 15 residues. Germline CDR1 and CDR2: SGHVS and FQNEAQ. The ends lost 5 bases at V and 1 base at J; junction bases unmatched: 5. CDR3 sequence (DNA): TGTGCCAGCAGCCGAGACAGGGCGAGCAATCAGCCCCAGCATTTT. It translates to CASSRDRASNQPQHF. Combining the CDR3 with reference TRBV7-8 and TRBJ1-5 gives the whole variable domain GAGVSQSPRYKVAKRGQDVALRCDPISGHVSLFWYQQALGQGPEFLTYFQNEAQLDKSGLPSDRFFAERPEGSVSTLKIQRTQQEDSAVYLCASSRDRASNQPQHFGDGTRLSIL.

The J gene is TRBJ1-5, the V gene TRBV4-1, with D hard to call. This CDR3 has 13 residues. Germline CDR1 reads MGHRA; CDR2 reads YSYEKL. The V gene lost 1 base and the J gene lost 6 bases, with 7 bases spanning the gap. The CDR3 DNA follows: TGCGCCAGCAGCCAAGCCGCAAGTCAGCCCCAGCATTTT. This sequence encodes CASSQAASQPQHF.

The chain employs TRBV6-6 and TRBJ2-7, with TRBD2 matching over 8 bases. J was trimmed by 6 bases and V by 6 bases; bases with no gene match: 10. The CDR3 sequence is 14 residues long. In germline, CDR1 is MNHNY, CDR2 SVGAGI (reference sequence). In DNA form, the CDR3 reads TGTGCCAGCAGCTATCGACTAGCGTCTACCGAGCAGTACTTC. Encoded protein: CASSYRLASTEQYF.

The chain uses TRBV6-5 and TRBJ2-3; 9 bases are a match to TRBD2. Germline trimming cut 2 bases from V and 6 bases from J; bases unmatched to any gene: 6. The V gene's germline CDR1 is MNHEY and CDR2 SVGAGI. There are 15 residues in the CDR3. CDR3 nucleotides: TGTGCCAGCAGTTACGAGGTAGCGGGAGAGGATACGCAGTATTTT. It translates to CASSYEVAGEDTQYF.

The DNA of the CDR3 is TGTGCCAGCAGCTCCTACACGGAGGATACGCAGTATTTT. It specifies CASSSYTEDTQYF. V gene TRBV7-8 combines with J gene TRBJ2-3, with no clear D. CDR3 length: 13 amino acids. Germline assignment: CDR1 SGHVS and CDR2 FQNEAQ. Trimming took off 4 bases at V and 6 bases at J, with 11 bases between the two ends.

CDR3 DNA: TGTGCCAGCAGGTCACAGGGGCCGTCCTACAATGAGCAGTTCTTC. Amino acids: CASRSQGPSYNEQFF. The rearrangement joins TRBV6-5 to TRBJ2-1, with 7 positions matching TRBD1. V lost 6 bases to trimming and J lost 1 base; unmatched junction nucleotides: 6. Germline V CDR1 and CDR2: MNHEY, SVGAGI. This CDR3 is built from 15 residues.

This chain joins TRBV5-1 and TRBJ2-7; 13 positions agree with TRBD2. CDR1 SGHRS and CDR2 YFSETQ come from the germline V gene. This CDR3 is built from 16 residues. J lost 10 bases, V lost 0 bases, and 10 bases had no gene match. The CDR3 here is CASSLEGTSGTDPQYF. The CDR3 DNA sequence: TGCGCCAGCAGCTTGGAAGGGACTAGCGGGACGGATCCCCAGTACTTC. Variable domain in full (rest from reference TRBV5-1 and TRBJ2-7): KAGVTQTPRYLIKTRGQQVTLSCSPISGHRSVSWYQQTPGQGLQFLFEYFSETQRNKGNFPGRFSGRQFSNSRSEMNVSTLELGDSALYLCASSLEGTSGTDPQYFGPGTRLTVT.

The table lists this clone with a few counts. The V and J genes are TRBV5-6 and TRBJ2-7; a possible D gene is TRBD1 (6 bases). The V gene's germline CDR1 is SGHDT and CDR2 YYEEEE. The CDR3 extends over 12 amino acids. Trimming took 1 base from V and 5 from J, leaving 7 bases between them. The CDR3 nucleotides read TGTGCCAGCAGCTTGACAGGGAACGAGCAGTACTTC. As protein: CASSLTGNEQYF. Full variable domain (outside the CDR3, taken from reference TRBV5-6 and TRBJ2-7): DAGVTQSPTHLIKTRGQQVTLRCSPKSGHDTVSWYQQALGQGPQFIFQYYEEEERQRGNFPDRFSGHQFPNYSSELNVNALLLGDSALYLCASSLTGNEQYFGPGTRLTVT.

V is TRBV7-9 and J is TRBJ2-7; D unclear. V dropped 4 bases and J dropped 2 bases, with 12 bases sitting between them. The CDR3 is made up of 14 amino acids. Germline V gene data show CDR1 as SEHNR and CDR2 as FQNEAQ (reference sequence). The DNA for the CDR3 is TGTGCCAGCAGCTCGGACGGTAAGACCTACGAGCAGTACTTC. Translation: CASSSDGKTYEQYF.

The chain recombines TRBV4-3 with TRBJ2-1; TRBD2 agrees at 8 bases. V shed 0 bases and J 5 bases; nucleotides not matched to a gene: 6. The CDR3 is 16 residues long. The V gene's germline CDR1 is LGHNA and CDR2 YSLEER. The CDR3 protein is CASSQDRGAGDNEQFF. CDR3 bases: TGCGCCAGCAGCCAAGATAGGGGAGCGGGAGACAATGAGCAGTTCTTC.

Only one count was recorded for this clone. The chain recombines TRBV18 with TRBJ2-7, with 9 bases fitting TRBD1. Germline V gene lookup returns CDR1 KGHSH and CDR2 LQKENI. After removal of 1 base from V and 4 bases from J, the junction contained 8 bases not matched to a gene. This CDR3 is built from 16 residues. The CDR3: CASSPRSGQGSYEQYF. The CDR3 DNA sequence: TGTGCCAGCTCACCACGTTCGGGACAGGGCTCATACGAGCAGTACTTC.

J is TRBJ1-5 and V is TRBV13; TRBD1 aligns across 10 bases. CDR3 size: 14 residues. V gave up 5 bases and J gave up 6 bases; unmatched junction bases: 4. Germline-derived CDR1 and CDR2 are PRHDT and FYEKMQ (reference sequence). For the CDR3, the DNA is TGTGCCAGCAGCCTCGGGACAGGGGTTCAGCCCCAGCATTTT. Translated: CASSLGTGVQPQHF.

V usage is TRBV7-9 and J usage is TRBJ2-1, with 9 bases aligning to TRBD2. The germline V gene has CDR1 SEHNR and CDR2 FQNEAQ (reference sequence). The J segment lost 9 bases and the V segment lost 1 base, leaving 4 bases of the junction unmatched. The CDR3 covers 14 residues. The CDR3 sequence is CASSLDPLAGEQFF. DNA for the CDR3: TGTGCCAGCAGCTTAGACCCACTAGCGGGTGAGCAGTTCTTC.

The chain has TRBV29-1 and TRBJ2-5; 9 bases match TRBD1. Germline loops: CDR1 SQVTM, CDR2 ANQGSEA. The trim removed 3 bases at V and 5 bases at J, leaving 7 bases unmatched. There are 14 residues in the CDR3. The CDR3 loop is CSVDRTGESETQYF. CDR3 nucleotides: TGCAGCGTTGACCGGACAGGGGAGAGCGAGACCCAGTACTTC.

This clone has only a few counts. The chain is built from TRBV28 and TRBJ2-1, with D possibly being TRBD1 (6 bases). The germline V gene encodes CDR1 MDHEN and CDR2 SYDVKM. V was cut by 8 bases and J by 4 bases, with 18 bases left in between. There are 15 residues in the CDR3. Here the CDR3 reads CASGSPGQPYNEQFF. Written as DNA, the CDR3 is TGTGCCAGCGGCTCCCCGGGACAACCTTACAATGAGCAGTTCTTC.

The chain carries TRBV6-1 and TRBJ1-4, with D maybe TRBD1 (5 bases). Trimming shortened V by 4 bases and J by 7 bases, and 13 bases separated the two germline ends. The CDR3 spans 14 residues. The germline CDR1 and CDR2 sequences are MNHNS and SASEGT. Written as DNA, the CDR3 is TGTGCCAGCAGTGGCGGAGGGACGATTGAAAAACTGTTTTTT. This translates into CASSGGGTIEKLFF.

The rearrangement joins TRBV19 to TRBJ2-7; D is unclear. The length of the CDR3 is 12 residues. Germline V gene lookup returns CDR1 LNHDA and CDR2 SQIVND (reference sequence). The V end lost 5 bases, the J end lost 6 bases, and 11 bases lay between the germline ends. CDR3 nucleotides: TGTGCCAGTAGTGGGTGGAAAGGCGAGCAGTACTTC. Amino acid sequence: CASSGWKGEQYF.

CDR3 residues: CASSRDSSYEQYF. The CDR3 nucleotides are TGTGCCAGCAGCCGGGACAGCTCCTACGAGCAGTACTTC. The chain joins TRBV11-3 to TRBJ2-7; 7 bases line up with TRBD1. Per germline, CDR1 SGHNT and CDR2 YENEEA. The CDR3 spans 13 residues. Trimming at V came to 5 bases and at J to 0 bases, leaving 1 base not matched to a gene.

This clone was observed a few times. The chain couples TRBV10-1 to TRBJ1-1, with D maybe TRBD1 (5 bases). V lost 6 bases, J lost 1 base, and 12 bases lay in between. This CDR3 spans 14 amino acids. Germline loops: CDR1 WNHNN, CDR2 SYGVQD (reference sequence). CDR3 DNA sequence: TGCGCCAGCAGAGCAGGGTCAGGGAACACTGAAGCTTTCTTT. Residues: CASRAGSGNTEAFF.

The chain employs TRBV11-2 and TRBJ1-4; D gene uncertain. Germline V lookup: CDR1 SGHAT, CDR2 FQNNGV. This CDR3 has 16 residues. V was clipped by 6 bases and J by 3 bases, with 17 bases between them. The CDR3 DNA is TGTGCCAGCAGTCAAACGGGCCAAGGTCCTAATGAAAAACTGTTTTTT. Amino acid sequence: CASSQTGQGPNEKLFF. The variable domain in full, completed from reference TRBV11-2 and TRBJ1-4, reads EAGVAQSPRYKIIEKRQSVAFWCNPISGHATLYWYQQILGQGPKLLIQFQNNGVVDDSQLPKDRFSAERLKGVDSTLKIQPAKLEDSAVYLCASSQTGQGPNEKLFFGSGTQLSVL.

The chain links TRBV25-1 to TRBJ2-1; D not certain. This CDR3 has 15 amino acids. With 2 bases removed from V and 2 bases from J, the gap between germline ends came to 10 bases. CDR1 is MGHDK, CDR2 SYGVNS, per germline. CDR3 DNA: TGTGCCAGCAGTGAAACTGGTAGGGCCTACAATGAGCAGTTCTTC. It encodes CASSETGRAYNEQFF.

V usage is TRBV6-4 and J usage is TRBJ2-3; D call uncertain. Germline V CDR1 and CDR2: MRHNA, SNTAGT. The CDR3 is 12 amino acids. V was shortened by 2 bases and J by 9 bases, with 9 bases between the two germline ends. Here the CDR3 DNA reads TGTGCCAGCAGTGACGCCGGGTCGACGCAGTATTTT. It translates to CASSDAGSTQYF.